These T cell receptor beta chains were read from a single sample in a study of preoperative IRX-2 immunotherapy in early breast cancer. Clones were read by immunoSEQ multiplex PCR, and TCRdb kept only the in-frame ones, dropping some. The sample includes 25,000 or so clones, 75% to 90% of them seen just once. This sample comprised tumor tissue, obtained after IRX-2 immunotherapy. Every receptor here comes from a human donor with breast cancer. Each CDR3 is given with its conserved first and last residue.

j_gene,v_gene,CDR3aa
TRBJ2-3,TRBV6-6,CASSYLSYTDTQYF
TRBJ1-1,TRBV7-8,CASSLGVFQQGSMNTEAFF
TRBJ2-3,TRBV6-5,CASSYQATITDTQYF
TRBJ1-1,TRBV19,CASTPSEGRGLTEAFF
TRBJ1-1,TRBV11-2,CASSAGPNTEAFF
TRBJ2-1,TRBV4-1,CASSQDWGTFYNEQFF
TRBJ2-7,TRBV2,CASSEQGSYEQYF
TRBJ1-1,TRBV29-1,CSGRNTEAFF
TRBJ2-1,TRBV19,CASSISSGPNEQFF
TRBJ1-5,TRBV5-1,CASSPDPGLQPQHF
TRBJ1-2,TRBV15,CATSITGSFGYTF